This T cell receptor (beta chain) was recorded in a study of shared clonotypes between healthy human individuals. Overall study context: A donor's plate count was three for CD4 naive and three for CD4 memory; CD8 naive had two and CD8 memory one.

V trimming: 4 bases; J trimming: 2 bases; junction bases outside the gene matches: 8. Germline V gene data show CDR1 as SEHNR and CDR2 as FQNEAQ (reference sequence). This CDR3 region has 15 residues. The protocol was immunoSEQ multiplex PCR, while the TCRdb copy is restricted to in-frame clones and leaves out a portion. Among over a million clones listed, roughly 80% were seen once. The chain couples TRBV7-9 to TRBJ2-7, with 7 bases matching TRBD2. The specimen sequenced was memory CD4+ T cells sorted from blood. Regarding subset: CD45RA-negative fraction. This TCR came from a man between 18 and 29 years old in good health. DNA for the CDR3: TGTGCCAGCAGCTCCCTTAGCGGGTATCCCTACGAGCAGTACTTC. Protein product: CASSSLSGYPYEQYF.